This T cell receptor (beta chain) was retrieved from a study (dated by TCRdb to the mid-2010s). Turning to the overall study: The study tested whether tumor-infiltrating Tregs in breast cancer are recruited from blood Tregs or converted in situ from other CD4+ T cell subsets. Beyond this particular receptor, the publication reports: The TCR alpha and beta sequences of tumor-infiltrating Tregs showed the greatest overlap with tumor naive CD4+ T cells, followed by blood naive CD4+ T cells. Validation in the larger cohort was restricted to a single TCR beta V-J rearrangement rather than whole repertoires. In terms of TCR gene usage, tumor memory CD4+ T cells clustered together with blood and lymph node memory CD4+ cells, as well as with lymph node naive CD4+ cells.

To purify naive CD4+ T cells, the Miltenyi Naive CD4+ T Cell Isolation kit was used, and CD25 microbeads served to deplete Tregs. Tregs, naive and memory CD4+ T cells from tumor, blood and ipsilateral draining lymph nodes of a handful of breast cancer patients underwent full-length TCR alpha and beta sequencing. Tumor tissue and lymph nodes obtained by ipsilateral axillary dissection were perfused with PBS, cut into small pieces and digested using collagenase I and hyaluronidase. FACS confirmed that the sorted cell populations were more than 90% pure. As to this clonotype: Its antigen is unknown. Within one base of it there is no much larger clone, and no base qualities were kept.

Full-length TCR variable regions were amplified by 5' RACE PCR using constant-region reverse primers, and then by semi-nested PCR using Nested Universal Primer A. The ReliaPrep RNA Cell Miniprep System was used to extract total RNA, which was then reverse transcribed into 5'RACE-ready cDNA with the SMARTer RACE 5'/3' Kit. Multiplex adaptors were used to barcode the full-length TCR alpha and beta libraries, which were then sequenced on an Illumina MiSeq. The paper's data handling went like this. For each of nine subset-tissue groups, sequencing data from the five patients were pooled, and the groups were then compared using unsupervised clustering of TCR gene usage. The Morisita-Horn index was used to calculate repertoire similarity, with shared sequences weighted by how much each contributed to each repertoire. TCRdb took the public reads, trimmed them with fastp at Q25, ran MiXCR for clone calling and kept in-frame beta chains. Identical CDR3 protein sequences are pooled into one entry, listed with their most common genes and DNA. The authors' filters were not applied to this entry. For this sample there are approximately 23,000 distinct CDR3 sequences; less than 40% appear just once. The ten largest account for less than 2.5% of the sample.

V loses 2 bases of germline sequence and J loses 0 bases, and the interval between the two ends is 12 bases. The CDR3 numbers 16 residues from cysteine through phenylalanine. The sequence is cut down to CDR3 DNA, 48 bases in frame from base 1. Based on the germline V gene (reference sequence), the CDR1 and CDR2 sequences are PRHDT and FYEKMQ. This receptor was identified in a female donor with breast cancer. Sequenced input: tumor-infiltrating naive CD4+ T cells sorted from the breast tumor. This specimen's cell subset or site label, per the study, means: naive CD4+ T cells, CD4+CD45RA+CD25-. This chain is built from TRBV13 and TRBJ2-3; TRBD1 could be the D gene, as 5 bases match. The bases are TGTGCCAGCAGCTTAATAGCAGGGCCTAGCACAGATACGCAGTATTTT. It encodes CASSLIAGPSTDTQYF.